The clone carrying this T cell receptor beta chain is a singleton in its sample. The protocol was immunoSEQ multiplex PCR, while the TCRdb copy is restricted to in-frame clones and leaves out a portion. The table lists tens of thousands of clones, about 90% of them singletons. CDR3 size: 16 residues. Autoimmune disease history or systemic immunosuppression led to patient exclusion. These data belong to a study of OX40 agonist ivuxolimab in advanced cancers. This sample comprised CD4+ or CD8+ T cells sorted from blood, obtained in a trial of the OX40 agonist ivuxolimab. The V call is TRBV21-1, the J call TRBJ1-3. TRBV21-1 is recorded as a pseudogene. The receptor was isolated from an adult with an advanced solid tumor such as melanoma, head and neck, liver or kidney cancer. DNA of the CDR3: TGTGCCAGCAGCAAATTGGCCCCGAGCACTGGAAACACCATATATTTT. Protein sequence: CASSKLAPSTGNTIYF.